These T cell receptor beta chains were read from a single sample in a study of preoperative IRX-2 immunotherapy in early breast cancer. Method: immunoSEQ multiplex PCR; TCRdb's copy keeps in-frame clones and lacks some. The data show around 30,000 clones, with roughly four fifths seen just once and roughly 2.6% held by the top ten. The sample was lymph node tissue, taken from a patient treated with IRX-2 immunotherapy. Every receptor here comes from a human donor with breast cancer. CDR3s include the opening cysteine and the closing phenylalanine or tryptophan. A D gene is named only where the DNA matches it firmly. Clone size is given for some rows only: seen once, a few or many times, or a class if the clone is expanded.

v_call	j_call	d_call	clone_size	cdr3_nt	cdr3_aa
TRBV18	TRBJ1-1	TRBD1	NA	TGTGCCAGCTCACCTAGACAGGGTGAAGCTTTCTTT	CASSPRQGEAFF
TRBV19	TRBJ2-1	TRBD2	few	TGTGCCAGTAGTATGCCGTCTAGCGGATACAATGAGCAGTTCTTC	CASSMPSSGYNEQFF
TRBV11-3	TRBJ1-1	TRBD1	NA	TGTGCCAGCAGCTTAGGGACAGGCTCCACTGAAGCTTTCTTT	CASSLGTGSTEAFF
TRBV6-8	TRBJ2-2	TRBD1	NA	TGTGCCAGCAGCCGCCTAGGGACAGGCTACACCGGGGAGCTGTTTTTT	CASSRLGTGYTGELFF
TRBV7-4	TRBJ1-3	NA	NA	TGTGCCAGCACGACAGTCTATGGAAACACCATATATTTT	CASTTVYGNTIYF
TRBV11-3	TRBJ2-7	NA	NA	TGTGCCAGCGGTTTATGGCTCTTCCCCTACGAGCAGTACTTC	CASGLWLFPYEQYF
TRBV30	TRBJ2-7	NA	NA	TGTGCCTGGAGGAGGGCACAGGGAGAATCCTACGAGCAGTACTTC	CAWRRAQGESYEQYF
TRBV19	TRBJ1-1	NA	NA	TGTGCCAGTAGTATAGAACGGGACCTGGGGTCTATGAACACTGAAGCTTTCTTT	CASSIERDLGSMNTEAFF
TRBV5-1	TRBJ2-3	NA	NA	TGCGCCAGCAGCCAAGATCGACTAGGGATTATTAGCACAGATACGCAGTATTTT	CASSQDRLGIISTDTQYF
TRBV18	TRBJ2-7	NA	once	TGTGCCAGCTCACCGATTAGTTCCTACGAGCAGTACTTC	CASSPISSYEQYF
TRBV5-1	TRBJ2-5	NA	once	TGCGCCAGCAGCCTTCGGCCTAGTGGGGAGACCCAGTACTTC	CASSLRPSGETQYF
TRBV28	TRBJ2-3	NA	NA	TGTGCCAGCAGTTCGGCGGGGCACGGCACAGATACGCAGTATTTT	CASSSAGHGTDTQYF
TRBV19	TRBJ1-2	NA	NA	TGTGCCAGTTCAGACTGGGCCTATGGCTACACCTTC	CASSDWAYGYTF
TRBV19	TRBJ1-4	NA	few	TGTGCCAGTAGTATTCCTCGACAGGCCAGCAATGAAAAACTGTTTTTT	CASSIPRQASNEKLFF
TRBV19	TRBJ2-1	NA	NA	TGTGCCAGTAGTAGATCAGAGGCCGTTTACAATGAGCAGTTCTTC	CASSRSEAVYNEQFF
TRBV5-1	TRBJ2-7	TRBD2	NA	TGCGCCAGCAGCCCACTAGCGGGAGAAAACGAGCAGTACTTC	CASSPLAGENEQYF
TRBV4-1	TRBJ1-1	NA	NA	TGCGCCAGCAGCCAATGGCTGAACACTGAAGCTTTCTTT	CASSQWLNTEAFF
TRBV29-1	TRBJ2-1	TRBD2	once	TGCAGCTTATTGGGGCCAACGGGAGGGCCGGTTTACAATGAGCAGTTCTTC	CSLLGPTGGPVYNEQFF
TRBV19	TRBJ1-5	NA	NA	TGTGCCAGTAGTAGAGAGGCAGATCAGCCCCAGCATTTT	CASSREADQPQHF
TRBV6-8	TRBJ2-1	NA	NA	TGTGCCAGCAGTTACCAGCCAGGGGCCTACAATGAGCAGTTCTTC	CASSYQPGAYNEQFF
TRBV29-1	TRBJ1-5	NA	NA	TGCAGCGCGTATGACGTCCCAGGAGGGCAGCCCCAGCATTTT	CSAYDVPGGQPQHF
TRBV19	TRBJ2-1	NA	NA	TGTGCCAGTAGTGCCCTTATGAGTGAGCAGTTCTTC	CASSALMSEQFF
TRBV6-8	TRBJ2-3	NA	NA	TGTGCCAGCAGTTATCAACAGGTCGGCACAGATACGCAGTATTTT	CASSYQQVGTDTQYF
TRBV6-8	TRBJ2-7	NA	NA	TGTGCCAGCAGTTACTCCGGCCCCTCCTACGAGCAGTACTTC	CASSYSGPSYEQYF
TRBV29-1	TRBJ1-4	TRBD1	NA	TGCAGCGCCGGACAGGGTGAGGGTGAAAAACTGTTTTTT	CSAGQGEGEKLFF
TRBV28	TRBJ2-7	NA	NA	TGTGCCAGCAGCCAACAGGAGTTCGGGGTCTACGAGCAGTACTTC	CASSQQEFGVYEQYF
TRBV7-6	TRBJ1-3	NA	NA	TGTGCCAGCAGTCCCACAGTCTCTGGAAACACCATATATTTT	CASSPTVSGNTIYF
TRBV18	TRBJ1-1	NA	NA	TGTGCCAGCTCACCTACACGAAACAGGCCTGGGAGGGTCATGAACACTGAAGCTTTCTTT	CASSPTRNRPGRVMNTEAFF
TRBV11-3	TRBJ2-1	TRBD2	NA	TGTGCCAGCAGCTTGAGTGCGGGGGGGAACAATGAGCAGTTCTTC	CASSLSAGGNNEQFF
TRBV10-2	TRBJ2-2	NA	NA	TGCGCCAGCATGGGACGAAAGAACACCGGGGAGCTGTTTTTT	CASMGRKNTGELFF
TRBV18	TRBJ2-7	TRBD2	NA	TGTGCCAGCTCACCAGCCACTAGCGCCCTACCCTACGAGCAGTACTTC	CASSPATSALPYEQYF
TRBV6-8	TRBJ1-2	NA	NA	TGTGCCAGCAGTTTACGGGGGGGAAGGTATGGCTACACCTTC	CASSLRGGRYGYTF
TRBV28	TRBJ1-4	NA	once	TGTGCCAGCATGAATACCCGGGATGAAAAACTGTTTTTT	CASMNTRDEKLFF
TRBV6-4	TRBJ2-3	NA	once	TGTGCCAGCAGTTACGTGATTAGCACAGATACGCAGTATTTT	CASSYVISTDTQYF
TRBV4-1	TRBJ1-5	NA	NA	TGCGCCAGCAGCCAAGATGGTTTCCAGCCCCAGCATTTT	CASSQDGFQPQHF
TRBV6-8	TRBJ1-5	NA	NA	TGTGCCAGCAGTTACTCTTCCCCTAGCAATCAGCCCCAGCATTTT	CASSYSSPSNQPQHF
TRBV15	TRBJ1-1	NA	few	TGTGCCACCAGCAGAGACCCAGGGTCGAACACTGAAGCTTTCTTT	CATSRDPGSNTEAFF
TRBV19	TRBJ1-3	NA	NA	TGTGCCAGTAGTTTCCCGCGAGGACAAAGATATTTT	CASSFPRGQRYF
TRBV19	TRBJ2-3	TRBD2	NA	TGTGCCAGTAGTATAGGAGCGGGAACCACAGATACGCAGTATTTT	CASSIGAGTTDTQYF
TRBV29-1	TRBJ2-5	NA	NA	TGCAGCGTTGAAGGTGTGCGGGGAGCGGTCCAAGAGACCCAGTACTTC	CSVEGVRGAVQETQYF
TRBV6-8	TRBJ1-4	NA	NA	TGTGCCAGCAGTTACAAGCTATATGAAAAACTGTTTTTT	CASSYKLYEKLFF
TRBV19	TRBJ1-1	NA	NA	TGTGCCACCCCGAGGGCCATGCAGGCTTTCTTT	CATPRAMQAFF
TRBV7-2	TRBJ1-4	NA	NA	TGTGCCAGCAGCAAGGACACTACAACTAATGAAAAACTGTTTTTT	CASSKDTTTNEKLFF
TRBV6-8	TRBJ2-4	NA	NA	TGTGCCAGCAGTTACGAGCCGAGCCTGGACATTCAGTACTTC	CASSYEPSLDIQYF
TRBV18	TRBJ2-1	NA	once	TGTGCCAGCTCATTAACCGACGGCTTCAATGAGCAGTTCTTC	CASSLTDGFNEQFF
TRBV19	TRBJ1-6	NA	NA	TGTGCCAGTACTCGCGGGGTATTAGGCGGGCCGAATTCACCCCTCCACTTT	CASTRGVLGGPNSPLHF
TRBV25-1	TRBJ2-7	NA	once	TGTGCCAGCAGTGACTCTACCCCCTACGAGCAGTACTTC	CASSDSTPYEQYF
TRBV30	TRBJ1-6	TRBD1	NA	TGTGCCTGGAGTCCATCCAGGGGGAGGTTATCACCCCTCCACTTT	CAWSPSRGRLSPLHF
TRBV5-1	TRBJ2-3	NA	NA	TGCGCCAGCAGCTCGGAGGGAGCGGCTAGCACAGATACGCAGTATTTT	CASSSEGAASTDTQYF
TRBV18	TRBJ1-1	NA	NA	TGTGCCAGCTCACGAAGTGGGGAGAACACTGAAGCTTTCTTT	CASSRSGENTEAFF
TRBV28	TRBJ2-1	TRBD2	NA	TGTGCCAGCCCCCCTTTAGCGGGGGCCTACAATGAGCAGTTCTTC	CASPPLAGAYNEQFF
TRBV19	TRBJ1-2	TRBD1	NA	TGTGCCAGTAATAAGGTCAGGGGGCCAGGCGGCTACACCTTC	CASNKVRGPGGYTF
TRBV12-5	TRBJ2-1	TRBD2	NA	TGTGCTAGTGGTCAGGATGGGCTAGCGGGGCAGTTCTTC	CASGQDGLAGQFF
TRBV23-1	TRBJ2-7	NA	NA	TGCGCCAGCAGTCAATGGGTCAGAGGGATTGTCGACGAGCAGTACTTC	CASSQWVRGIVDEQYF
TRBV6-8	TRBJ2-1	NA	NA	TGTGCCAGCAGTTACTCGATCAGGGTCCATGAGCAGTTCTTC	CASSYSIRVHEQFF
TRBV12-5	TRBJ1-5	NA	NA	TGTGCTAGTGGTTTGGTGGGGAAATATAGCAATCAGCCCCAGCATTTT	CASGLVGKYSNQPQHF
TRBV19	TRBJ1-1	TRBD1	few	TGTGCCAGTAGTCCTATTCAGACAGGGGCCGAAGCTTTCTTT	CASSPIQTGAEAFF
TRBV6-8	TRBJ2-1	TRBD2	once	TGTGCCAGCAGTTACGGCGGGAGTGAGCAGTTCTTC	CASSYGGSEQFF
TRBV28	TRBJ1-6	NA	NA	TGTGCCAGCAAAAGCTCCCGGACTTATAATTCACCCCTCCACTTT	CASKSSRTYNSPLHF